This TCR beta chain was sequenced during a study of blood T cell repertoires in COVID-19. On the study more broadly: The United States, Italy and Spain were the sources of the acute and convalescent COVID-19 samples.

Sequencing used immunoSEQ multiplex PCR; TCRdb keeps in-frame clones, though not all of them. The data show 87,000 or so clones, around four fifths seen once. V lost 2 bases and J lost 5; bases outside the gene matches: 8. The CDR3 spans 15 residues. The germline gives CDR1 SGHDN, CDR2 FVKESK. The TCR originated in a woman in her seventies with acute or convalescent COVID-19. The sample taken for sequencing was peripheral blood. This chain links TRBV14 with TRBJ2-5, with 7 bases fitting TRBD2. CDR3: CASSQHSGLWETQYF. The DNA for the CDR3 is TGTGCCAGCAGCCAACATAGCGGGTTATGGGAGACCCAGTACTTC.